Below, 13 T cell receptor beta chains from the same sample are listed, as sequenced in a study of shared clonotypes between healthy human individuals. The table came from immunoSEQ multiplex PCR; TCRdb's copy has only in-frame clones and leaves some out. The data show 2 million to 3 million clones, with roughly 93% seen just once and around 0.37% held by the top ten. The sequenced sample was naive CD4+ T cells from PBMCs. The subset here: CD45RA+ positively selected. The receptors come from a man between 18 and 29 years old in good health. Some clones in this sample may be carry-over from other donors' samples.

The chain recombines TRBV5-4 with TRBJ2-1; 7 bases are shared with TRBD2. Germline lookup yields CDR1 SGHNT and CDR2 YYREEE (reference sequence). J gave up 4 bases and V 4 bases, and 2 bases lay outside the gene matches. This CDR3 contains 13 residues. CDR3 nucleotide sequence: TGTGCCAGCAGCCGCGGGGGATACAATGAGCAGTTCTTC. Amino acids: CASSRGGYNEQFF.

V usage is TRBV10-3 and J usage is TRBJ2-7; D is possibly TRBD1 or TRBD2 (5 bases each). Germline lookup yields CDR1 ENHRY and CDR2 SYGVKD. Trimming shortened V by 4 bases and J by 0 bases, and 13 bases separated the two germline ends. The CDR3 loop spans 15 amino acids. The CDR3 protein is CAISVSGTVSYEQYF. CDR3 bases: TGTGCCATCAGTGTGTCCGGGACGGTCTCCTACGAGCAGTACTTC.

The table lists this clone with a count of one. The genes are TRBV7-6 and TRBJ2-1; 7 bases are a match to TRBD2. The CDR3 has 15 amino acids. Trimming at V came to 7 bases and at J to 1 base, leaving 7 bases not matched to a gene. Per the germline V gene, CDR1 is SGHVS and CDR2 is FNYEAQ. CDR3 sequence: CASTWGGRSYNEQFF. CDR3 DNA sequence: TGTGCCAGCACCTGGGGGGGGAGGTCCTACAATGAGCAGTTCTTC.

The chain links TRBV7-9 to TRBJ2-7, with D possibly being TRBD2 (6 bases). CDR1 is SEHNR, CDR2 FQNEAQ, per germline (reference sequence). V dropped 3 bases and J dropped 0 bases, with 12 bases sitting between them. This CDR3 spans 15 amino acids. In DNA form, the CDR3 reads TGTGCCAGCAGCTTCCTAATGGGGGGCTCCTACGAGCAGTACTTC. Its translation is CASSFLMGGSYEQYF.

The V call is TRBV18, the J call TRBJ2-2; D is unclear. Germline V gene sequence: CDR1 KGHSH, CDR2 LQKENI. CDR3 size: 16 residues. Trimming took 2 bases from V and 0 from J, leaving 10 bases between them. For the CDR3, the DNA is TGTGCCAGCTCACCAGGGGTCGCGGCGAACACCGGGGAGCTGTTTTTT. Protein product: CASSPGVAANTGELFF.

The chain is built from TRBV5-1 and TRBJ2-3, with D unresolved. The CDR3 runs 13 residues. Trimming cost V 4 bases and J 4 bases, with 10 bases left between them. CDR1 SGHRS and CDR2 YFSETQ come from the germline V gene. CDR3 sequence reads: CASSANLPDTQYF. The CDR3, as DNA: TGCGCCAGCAGCGCGAACCTGCCAGATACGCAGTATTTT.

V gene TRBV12-5 combines with J gene TRBJ2-1; 7 nucleotides line up with TRBD2. Germline CDR1 reads LGHNT; CDR2 reads FRNRAP. CDR3 size: 13 residues. V lost 4 bases and J lost 8; bases outside the gene matches: 5. This CDR3 reads CASGSGGSYEQFF. The CDR3, as DNA: TGTGCTAGTGGTTCGGGCGGGAGCTATGAGCAGTTCTTC.

The J gene is TRBJ2-5, the V gene TRBV28; 8 bases align to TRBD1. This CDR3 is built from 16 residues. The germline V gene has CDR1 MDHEN and CDR2 SYDVKM. V was clipped by 6 bases and J by 1 base; unmatched bases: 10. This chain's CDR3 is CASSLTGQGSQETQYF. The CDR3 nucleotides read TGTGCCAGCAGCCTGACTGGACAGGGATCCCAAGAGACCCAGTACTTC. The full variable domain, completed using reference TRBV28 and TRBJ2-5, is DVKVTQSSRYLVKRTGEKVFLECVQDMDHENMFWYRQDPGLGLRLIYFSYDVKMKEKGDIPEGYSVSREKKERFSLILESASTNQTSMYLCASSLTGQGSQETQYFGPGTRLLVL.

The chain recombines TRBV7-9 with TRBJ2-2, with D possibly matching TRBD2 (5 bases). Germline V lookup: CDR1 SEHNR, CDR2 FQNEAQ (reference sequence). CDR3 length equals 13 residues. Trimming shortened V by 11 bases and J by 5 bases, and 15 bases separated the two germline ends. The DNA for the CDR3 is TGTGCCGGCACTAGTTCCAGAACCGGGGAGCTGTTTTTT. It is translated as CAGTSSRTGELFF.

A single count supports this clone. The chain couples TRBV19 to TRBJ2-1; no definite D call. Germline CDR1 reads LNHDA; CDR2 reads SQIVND (reference sequence). The CDR3 has 14 amino acids. Deletions cut 3 bases from V and 3 bases from J, with 9 bases between. CDR3 sequence: CASSMNGYYNEQFF. CDR3 bases: TGTGCCAGTAGTATGAACGGCTACTACAATGAGCAGTTCTTC. Supplemented by reference TRBV19 and TRBJ2-1, the full variable domain reads DGGITQSPKYLFRKEGQNVTLSCEQNLNHDAMYWYRQDPGQGLRLIYYSQIVNDFQKGDIAEGYSVSREKKESFPLTVTSAQKNPTAFYLCASSMNGYYNEQFFGPGTRLTVL.

The V gene is TRBV7-9, the J gene TRBJ2-2; weak D call: TRBD1 (6 bases). Between the trimmed V and J ends, which lost 5 bases and 1 base, there was a span of 8 bases. The CDR3 runs 14 residues. Germline CDR1 reads SEHNR; CDR2 reads FQNEAQ (reference sequence). The CDR3 sequence: CASSQQGNTGELFF. The CDR3 DNA reads as TGTGCCAGCAGCCAACAGGGGAACACCGGGGAGCTGTTTTTT.

The chain recombines TRBV7-3 with TRBJ2-1; 9 nucleotides line up with TRBD2. The J segment lost 9 bases and the V segment lost 1 base, leaving 7 bases of the junction unmatched. CDR1 is SGHTA, CDR2 FQGTGA, per germline. The CDR3 consists of 15 residues. In nucleotides, the CDR3 is TGTGCCAGCAGCTTAAACTTAGCGGGAGCGGGTGAGCAGTTCTTC. The encoded protein is CASSLNLAGAGEQFF.

This chain uses TRBV14 with TRBJ2-1; possibly TRBD2 for D (6 bases). Germline loops: CDR1 SGHDN, CDR2 FVKESK. The CDR3 has 14 residues. The V end lost 6 bases, the J end lost 9 bases, and 18 bases lay between the germline ends. CDR3 amino acids: CASSLPGVGGEQFF. In nucleotides, the CDR3 is TGTGCCAGCAGTCTCCCGGGAGTGGGGGGTGAGCAGTTCTTC.